This TCR beta chain was captured by sequencing in a study of blood T cell repertoires in COVID-19. About the research overall: Acute-phase and convalescent COVID-19 samples originated in the United States, Italy and Spain. Sample material is recorded as cDNA or gDNA derived from T cells, B-cell-depleted T cells, or PBMCs.

In Seattle, patients joined the study during active infection and were tracked longitudinally. Original processing methods: The authors estimated nucleated cell counts from reference gene primer amplification. Assay: immunoSEQ multiplex PCR; the TCRdb copy retains only in-frame clones and omits some. Clone size and V and J calls were adopted from that table, with D and trimming inferred from the DNA. This sample has fewer than 300,000 clones, with around 84% found just once. The length of the CDR3 is 14 residues. The V segment lost 9 bases and the J segment 5 bases; nucleotides outside the gene matches: 10. The germline V gene has CDR1 SGHVS and CDR2 FNYEAQ.

The chain links TRBV7-6 to TRBJ2-7, with 10 bases identical to TRBD2. The receptor's source is a man between 50 and 59 years old with COVID-19, enrolled during active disease. The source material was peripheral blood. CDR3 DNA: TGTGCCAGGGCTGGACTAGCGGTCGGACACGAGCAGTACTTC. It yields the protein CARAGLAVGHEQYF.